The TCR beta chain described here comes from a study of CD4 T cells in relation to SARS-CoV-2 and coronaviruses. Overall study: ViraFEST: roughly ten-day antigen culture of PBMCs, then TCR beta CDR3 sequencing.

About this clone: Its antigen is not known.

CD4+ T cells from unexposed donors were obtained before the COVID-19 pandemic (2011-2018). Isolation of CD4+ T cells took place after about 9 days in culture. Unexposed-donor CD4+ T cells were probed with SARS-CoV-2 S/N and four cold-coronavirus spikes, cells permitting. Findings and limits, study-wide: In roughly 60% of donors, memory CD4+ clonotypes crossrecognized SARS-CoV-2 and at least one common cold coronavirus spike.

Data came from immunoSEQ multiplex PCR; TCRdb stores just in-frame clones and leaves some out. The sample has about 26,000 clones, just under 75% seen once. What was sequenced was CD4+ T cells from PBMCs, cultured in vitro. The receptor comes from a human donor in good health.

CDR3 sequence: CASSAGLAGSTDTQYF. CDR3 sequence (DNA): TGTGCCAGCAGCGCGGGACTAGCGGGGAGCACAGATACGCAGTATTTT. The chain is built from TRBV9 and TRBJ2-3; 13 bases align to TRBD2. With V trimmed by 3 bases and J by 0 bases, 1 base remained unmatched. The CDR3 loop spans 16 amino acids. CDR1 is SGDLS and CDR2 is YYNGEE in the germline V gene.